This T cell receptor (beta chain) was captured by sequencing in a study of TIL therapy for anti-PD-1-resistant metastatic lung cancer. Study as a whole: Tumors carried a median about 1.5 non-synonymous mutations per megabase.

Germline CDR1 is LGHDT and CDR2 is YNNKEL (reference sequence). The CDR3 consists of 13 residues. J gave up 9 bases and V 4 bases, and 7 bases lay outside the gene matches. The immunoSEQ assay was v3. Libraries were prepared by immunoSEQ multiplex PCR; TCRdb keeps only in-frame clonotypes and omits some of them. The repertoire holds roughly 60,000 clones, with about nine tenths as singletons. Time point of the sample: pre-treatment sample, taken before nivolumab and TIL therapy. This material consisted of blood, taken at baseline. The clonotype originates from a person aged 25 to 79 with non-small cell lung cancer. V is TRBV3-1 (or the pseudogene TRBV3-2) and J is TRBJ1-2; 8 nucleotides match TRBD1. The CDR3 region is CASSRLQGASYTF. For the CDR3, the DNA is TGTGCCAGCAGCCGTCTCCAGGGGGCAAGCTACACCTTC.